This T cell receptor (beta chain) was recorded in a study of blood T cell repertoires in COVID-19. About the study: T cells, B-cell-depleted T cells, or PBMCs supplied cDNA or gDNA.

This table comes from immunoSEQ multiplex PCR, and its TCRdb copy is limited to in-frame clones, with some not included. Of a few hundred thousand clones in the sample, about 89% were seen once. CDR3 length: 15 amino acids. Germline CDR1 is LGHNA and CDR2 is YSLEER. Trimming cost V 0 bases and J 3 bases; bases outside gene matches: 3. This receptor was taken from a woman in her forties who had recovered from COVID-19. Material: PBMCs or T cells enriched from blood (not recorded which). The gene calls are TRBV4-3 and TRBJ1-1; 8 bases are a match to TRBD1. The CDR3 sequence: CASSQDWTGHTEAFF. CDR3 coding DNA: TGCGCCAGCAGCCAAGATTGGACAGGGCACACTGAAGCTTTCTTT.